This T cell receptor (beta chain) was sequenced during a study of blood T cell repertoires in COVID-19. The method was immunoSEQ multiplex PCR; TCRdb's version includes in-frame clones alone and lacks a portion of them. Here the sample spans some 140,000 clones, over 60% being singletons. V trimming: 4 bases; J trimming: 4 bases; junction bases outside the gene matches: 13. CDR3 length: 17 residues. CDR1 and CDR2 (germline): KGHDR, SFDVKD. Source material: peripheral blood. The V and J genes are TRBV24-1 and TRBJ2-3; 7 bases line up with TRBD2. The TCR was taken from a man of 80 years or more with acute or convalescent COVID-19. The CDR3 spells CATSDPGLGLEADTQYF. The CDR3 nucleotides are TGTGCCACCAGTGACCCGGGTCTAGGACTAGAGGCAGATACGCAGTATTTT.